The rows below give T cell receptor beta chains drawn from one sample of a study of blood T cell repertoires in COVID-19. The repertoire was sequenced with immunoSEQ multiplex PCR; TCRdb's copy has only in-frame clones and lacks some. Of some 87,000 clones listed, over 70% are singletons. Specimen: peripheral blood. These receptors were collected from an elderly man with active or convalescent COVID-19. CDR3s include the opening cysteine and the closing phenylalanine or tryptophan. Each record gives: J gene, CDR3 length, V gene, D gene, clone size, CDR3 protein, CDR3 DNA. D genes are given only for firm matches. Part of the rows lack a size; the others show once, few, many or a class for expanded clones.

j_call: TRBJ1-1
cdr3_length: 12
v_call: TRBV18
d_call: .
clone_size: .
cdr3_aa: CASSPRPGEAFF
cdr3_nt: TGTGCCAGCTCACCCCGACCAGGAGAAGCTTTCTTT

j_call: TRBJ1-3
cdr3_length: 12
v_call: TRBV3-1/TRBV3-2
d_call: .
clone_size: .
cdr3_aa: CASSRAGNTIYF
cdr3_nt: TGTGCCAGCAGTCGCGCAGGAAACACCATATATTTT

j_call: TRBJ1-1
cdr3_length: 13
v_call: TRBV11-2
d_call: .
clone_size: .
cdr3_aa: CASSLDRDTEAFF
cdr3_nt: TGTGCCAGCAGCTTAGACCGAGACACTGAAGCTTTCTTT

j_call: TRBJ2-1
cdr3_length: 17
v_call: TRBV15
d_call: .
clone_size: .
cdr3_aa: CATSRDLQTSSYNEQFF
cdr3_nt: TGTGCCACCAGCAGAGATCTACAGACGAGCTCCTACAATGAGCAGTTCTTC

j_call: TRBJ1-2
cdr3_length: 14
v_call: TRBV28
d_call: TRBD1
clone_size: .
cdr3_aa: CATPVTGQVGGYTF
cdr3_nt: TGTGCCACCCCTGTTACCGGACAGGTTGGTGGCTACACCTTC

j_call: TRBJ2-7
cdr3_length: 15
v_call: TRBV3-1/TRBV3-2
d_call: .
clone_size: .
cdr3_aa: CASSQVGQGGGEQYF
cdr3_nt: TGTGCCAGCAGCCAAGTGGGGCAGGGAGGTGGAGAGCAGTACTTC

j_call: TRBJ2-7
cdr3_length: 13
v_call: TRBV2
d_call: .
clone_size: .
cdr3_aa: CASSGQVDLEQYF
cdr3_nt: TGTGCCAGCAGTGGACAGGTCGATTTAGAGCAGTACTTC

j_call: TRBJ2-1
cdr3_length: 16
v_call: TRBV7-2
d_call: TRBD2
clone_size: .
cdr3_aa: CASSLVSSGGGYEQFF
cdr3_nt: TGTGCCAGCAGCTTAGTTTCTAGCGGGGGTGGCTATGAGCAGTTCTTC

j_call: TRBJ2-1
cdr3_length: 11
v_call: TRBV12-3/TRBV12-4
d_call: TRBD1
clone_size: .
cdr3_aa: CASTQGVEQFF
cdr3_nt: TGTGCCAGCACCCAGGGGGTTGAGCAGTTCTTC

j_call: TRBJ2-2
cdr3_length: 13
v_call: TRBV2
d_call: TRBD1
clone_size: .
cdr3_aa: CASRQGASGELFF
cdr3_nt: TGTGCCAGCAGACAGGGGGCTTCCGGGGAGCTGTTTTTT

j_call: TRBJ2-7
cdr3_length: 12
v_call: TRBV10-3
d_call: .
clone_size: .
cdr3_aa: CAASGFSYEQYF
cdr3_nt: TGTGCCGCGAGCGGATTCTCCTACGAGCAGTACTTC

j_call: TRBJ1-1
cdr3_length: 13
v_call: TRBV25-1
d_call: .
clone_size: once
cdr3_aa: CASGRGGDTEAFF
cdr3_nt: TGTGCCAGCGGAAGGGGGGGAGACACTGAAGCTTTCTTT

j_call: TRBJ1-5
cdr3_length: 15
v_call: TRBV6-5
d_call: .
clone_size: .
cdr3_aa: CASTPGRVGNQPQHF
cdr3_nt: TGTGCCAGCACCCCCGGGCGGGTGGGCAATCAGCCCCAGCATTTT

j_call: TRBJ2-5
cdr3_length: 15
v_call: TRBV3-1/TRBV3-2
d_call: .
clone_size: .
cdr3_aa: CASSQVGGGPETQYF
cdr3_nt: TGTGCCAGCAGCCAAGTTGGGGGGGGGCCAGAGACCCAGTACTTC

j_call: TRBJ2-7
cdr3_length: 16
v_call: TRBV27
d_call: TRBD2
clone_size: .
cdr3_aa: CASSPVAGLGPYEQYF
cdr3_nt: TGTGCCAGCAGTCCCGTTGCCGGACTAGGTCCCTACGAGCAGTACTTC

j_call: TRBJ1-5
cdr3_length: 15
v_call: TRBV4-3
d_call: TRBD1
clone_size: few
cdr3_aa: CASSRSGTGNQPQHF
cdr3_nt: TGCGCCAGCAGCCGAAGCGGGACAGGTAATCAGCCCCAGCATTTT

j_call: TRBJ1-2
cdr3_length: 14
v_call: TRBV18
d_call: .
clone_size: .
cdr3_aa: CASSPIDSDYGYTF
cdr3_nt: TGTGCCAGCTCACCTATTGACAGTGACTATGGCTACACCTTC

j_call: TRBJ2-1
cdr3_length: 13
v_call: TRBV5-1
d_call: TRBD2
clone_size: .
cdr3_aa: CASSRTSDNEQFF
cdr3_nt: TGCGCCAGCAGCCGGACTAGCGACAATGAGCAGTTCTTC

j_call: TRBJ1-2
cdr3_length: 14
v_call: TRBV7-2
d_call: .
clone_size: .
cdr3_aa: CASSLGVRNYGYTF
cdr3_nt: TGTGCCAGCAGCTTAGGAGTGCGTAACTATGGCTACACCTTC

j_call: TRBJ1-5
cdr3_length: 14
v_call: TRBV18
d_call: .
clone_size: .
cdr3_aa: CASSAGVGNQPQHF
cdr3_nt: TGTGCCAGCTCAGCGGGTGTAGGTAATCAGCCCCAGCATTTT

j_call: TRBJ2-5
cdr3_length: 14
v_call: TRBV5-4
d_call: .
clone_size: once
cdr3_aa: CASSPNRVKETQYF
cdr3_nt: TGTGCCAGCAGCCCGAACAGGGTTAAAGAGACCCAGTACTTC

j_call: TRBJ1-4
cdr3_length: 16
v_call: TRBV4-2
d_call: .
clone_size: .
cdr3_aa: CASSQPGSVRVEKLFF
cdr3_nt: TGTGCCAGCAGCCAACCGGGTTCAGTGAGGGTAGAAAAACTGTTTTTT

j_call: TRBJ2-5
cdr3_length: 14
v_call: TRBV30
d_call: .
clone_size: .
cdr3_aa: CAWRAPGFGETQYF
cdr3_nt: TGTGCCTGGAGGGCACCAGGGTTCGGAGAGACCCAGTACTTC

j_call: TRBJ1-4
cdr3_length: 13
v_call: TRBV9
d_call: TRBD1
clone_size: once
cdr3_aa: CASMGPQGGKLFF
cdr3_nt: TGTGCCAGCATGGGGCCACAGGGGGGAAAACTGTTTTTT

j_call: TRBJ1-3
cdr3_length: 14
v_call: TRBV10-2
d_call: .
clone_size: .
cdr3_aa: CASKLGNSGNTIYF
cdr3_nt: TGCGCCAGCAAGCTCGGGAATTCTGGAAACACCATATATTTT

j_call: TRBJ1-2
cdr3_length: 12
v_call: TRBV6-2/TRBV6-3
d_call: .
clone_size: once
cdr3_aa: CASSTEDYGYTF
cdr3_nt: TGTGCCAGCAGTACCGAGGACTATGGCTACACCTTC

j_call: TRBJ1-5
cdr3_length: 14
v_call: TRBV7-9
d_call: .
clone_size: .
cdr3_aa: CASSLGGNNQPQHF
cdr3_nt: TGTGCCAGCAGCTTAGGAGGGAATAATCAGCCCCAGCATTTT

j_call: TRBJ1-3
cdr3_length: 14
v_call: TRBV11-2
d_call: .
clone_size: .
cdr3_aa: CASSLDNAGNTIYF
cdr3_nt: TGTGCCAGCAGCTTAGATAATGCTGGAAACACCATATATTTT

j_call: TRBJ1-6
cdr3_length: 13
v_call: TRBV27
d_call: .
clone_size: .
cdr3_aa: CASSFSQNSPLHF
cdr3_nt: TGTGCCAGCAGTTTCTCACAGAATTCACCCCTCCACTTT

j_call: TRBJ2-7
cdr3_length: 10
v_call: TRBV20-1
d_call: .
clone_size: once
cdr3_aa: CSANNYEQYF
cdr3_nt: TGCAGTGCTAACAACTACGAGCAGTACTTC

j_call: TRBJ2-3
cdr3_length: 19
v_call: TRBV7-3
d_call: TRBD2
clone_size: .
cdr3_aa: CASSLTDGLAGIPTDTQYF
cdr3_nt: TGTGCCAGCAGCTTAACGGACGGACTAGCGGGAATCCCCACAGATACGCAGTATTTT